This T cell receptor beta chain stems from a study of CD8+ T cells in alopecia areata. The germline V gene encodes CDR1 MSHET and CDR2 SYDVDS. Trimming at V came to 5 bases and at J to 1 base, leaving 6 bases not matched to a gene. The CDR3 is made up of 15 amino acids. Only a few counts were recorded for this clone. Gene names follow the mouse nomenclature. The read terminates 4 residues before the CDR3 end, so the remaining end is supplied by the germline J gene. Reverse transcribed after extraction, RNA yielded cDNA as the sequencing template. TCRdb's copy holds only in-frame clones and misses some; the assay was immunoSEQ multiplex PCR. The profile covers over 250,000 clones, none occurring a single time. Cutaneous lymph nodes were pooled and cells sorted by CD4, CD8alpha, NKG2D, NKG2ACE and more.

Sequencing was done on a sample of CD4+ T cells sorted from a lymph node. The source of this sequence is a C3H/HeJ mouse with alopecia areata. The strain's MHC: H2-k. V gene TRBV29 combines with J gene TRBJ2-3; 7 nucleotides align to TRBD1. Here the CDR3 reads CASSPTGEGAETLYF. The DNA read from the CDR3 is TGTGCTAGCAGTCCCACAGGGGAGGGTGCAGAA. Full variable domain (remainder filled in from reference TRBV29 and TRBJ2-3): DMKVTQMPRYLIKRMGENVLLECGQDMSHETMYWYRQDPGLGLQLIYISYDVDSNSEGDIPKGYRVSRKKREHFSLILDSAKTNQTSVYFCASSPTGEGAETLYFGSGTRLTVL.